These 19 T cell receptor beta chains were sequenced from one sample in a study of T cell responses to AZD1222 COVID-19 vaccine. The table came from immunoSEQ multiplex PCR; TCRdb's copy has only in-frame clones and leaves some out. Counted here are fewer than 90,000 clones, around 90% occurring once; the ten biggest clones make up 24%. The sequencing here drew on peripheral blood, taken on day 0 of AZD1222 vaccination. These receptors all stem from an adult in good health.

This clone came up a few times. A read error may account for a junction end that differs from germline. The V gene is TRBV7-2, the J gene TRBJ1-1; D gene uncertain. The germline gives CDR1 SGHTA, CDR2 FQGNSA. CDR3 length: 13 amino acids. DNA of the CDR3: TGTGCCAGCAGCCTAGCGGGCCGCGTGGAGGCTTTCTTT. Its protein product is CASSLAGRVEAFF.

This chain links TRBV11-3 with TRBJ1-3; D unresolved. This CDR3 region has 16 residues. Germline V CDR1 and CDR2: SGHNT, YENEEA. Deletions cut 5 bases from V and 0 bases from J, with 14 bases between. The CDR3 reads CASSRRVAGSGNTIYF. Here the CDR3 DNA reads TGTGCCAGCAGCCGGAGAGTGGCGGGCTCTGGAAACACCATATATTTT.

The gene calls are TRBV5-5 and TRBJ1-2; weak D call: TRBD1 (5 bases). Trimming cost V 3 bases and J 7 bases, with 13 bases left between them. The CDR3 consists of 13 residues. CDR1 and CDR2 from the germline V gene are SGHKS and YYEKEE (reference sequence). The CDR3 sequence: CASSWGSGFGYTF. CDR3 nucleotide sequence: TGTGCCAGCAGCTGGGGGTCGGGGTTTGGCTACACCTTC.

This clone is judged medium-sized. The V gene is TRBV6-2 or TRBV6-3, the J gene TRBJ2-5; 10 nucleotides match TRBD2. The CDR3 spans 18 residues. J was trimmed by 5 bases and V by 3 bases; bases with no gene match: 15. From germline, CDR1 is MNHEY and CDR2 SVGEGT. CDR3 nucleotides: TGTGCCAGCAGTTATATCGGAGGGCTAGCGGGAGATCTGGAGACCCAGTACTTC. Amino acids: CASSYIGGLAGDLETQYF.

In DNA, the CDR3 is TGTGCCAGCAGTGCTGGAGGACAGAGAGAGACCCAGTACTTC. This gives the protein CASSAGGQRETQYF. This chain joins TRBV11-1 and TRBJ2-5; D might be TRBD1 (6 bases). The CDR3 loop spans 14 amino acids. The V end was cut by 6 bases, the J end by 4 bases, with 15 bases between. Per the germline V gene, CDR1 is SGHAT and CDR2 is FQDESV (reference sequence).

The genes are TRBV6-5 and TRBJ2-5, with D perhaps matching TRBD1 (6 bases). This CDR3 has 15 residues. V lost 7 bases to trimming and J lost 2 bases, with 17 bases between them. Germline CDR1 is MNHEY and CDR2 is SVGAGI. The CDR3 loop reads CASTEWRTAQETQYF. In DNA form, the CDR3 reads TGTGCCAGCACCGAATGGCGGACAGCTCAAGAGACCCAGTACTTC.

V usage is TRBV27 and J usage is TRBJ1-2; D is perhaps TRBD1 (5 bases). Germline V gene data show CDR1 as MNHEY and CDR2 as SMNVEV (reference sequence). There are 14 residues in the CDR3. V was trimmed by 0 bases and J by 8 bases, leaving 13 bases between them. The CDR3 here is CASSLSRLTGGYTF. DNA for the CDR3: TGTGCCAGCAGTTTATCACGGCTTACAGGAGGCTACACCTTC.

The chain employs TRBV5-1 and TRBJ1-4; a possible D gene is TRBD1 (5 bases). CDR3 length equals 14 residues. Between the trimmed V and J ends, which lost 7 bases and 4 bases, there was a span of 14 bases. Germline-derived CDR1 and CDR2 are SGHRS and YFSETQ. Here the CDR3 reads CASSRGGDNEKLFF. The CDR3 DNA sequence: TGCGCCAGCTCCCGGGGAGGGGATAATGAAAAACTGTTTTTT.

CDR3 residues: CASRWDGYNSPLHF. The CDR3 DNA reads as TGTGCCAGCAGGTGGGACGGGTATAATTCACCCCTCCACTTT. This chain uses TRBV27 with TRBJ1-6; tentatively, D is TRBD1 (5 bases). The germline V gene has CDR1 MNHEY and CDR2 SMNVEV (reference sequence). The CDR3 spans 14 residues. V lost 6 bases and J lost 4, with 10 bases in between.

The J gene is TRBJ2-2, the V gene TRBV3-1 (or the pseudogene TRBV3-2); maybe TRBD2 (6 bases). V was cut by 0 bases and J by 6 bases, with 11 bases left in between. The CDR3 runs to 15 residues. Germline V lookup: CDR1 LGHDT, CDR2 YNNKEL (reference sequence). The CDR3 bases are TGTGCCAGCAGCCAAGATACGGGGGTCGCCGGGGAGCTGTTTTTT. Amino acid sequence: CASSQDTGVAGELFF.

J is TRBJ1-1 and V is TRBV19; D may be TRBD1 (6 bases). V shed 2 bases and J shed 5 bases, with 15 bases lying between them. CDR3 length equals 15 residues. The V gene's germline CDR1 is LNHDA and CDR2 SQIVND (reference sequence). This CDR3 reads CASSIMSGAQTEAFF. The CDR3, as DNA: TGTGCCAGTAGTATAATGTCAGGGGCACAAACTGAAGCTTTCTTT.

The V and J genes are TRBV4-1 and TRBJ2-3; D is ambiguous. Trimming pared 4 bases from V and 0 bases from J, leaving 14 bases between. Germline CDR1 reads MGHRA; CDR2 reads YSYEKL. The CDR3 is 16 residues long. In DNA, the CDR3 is TGCGCCAGCAGCCTCTGGAAGGACCCTAGCACAGATACGCAGTATTTT. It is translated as CASSLWKDPSTDTQYF.

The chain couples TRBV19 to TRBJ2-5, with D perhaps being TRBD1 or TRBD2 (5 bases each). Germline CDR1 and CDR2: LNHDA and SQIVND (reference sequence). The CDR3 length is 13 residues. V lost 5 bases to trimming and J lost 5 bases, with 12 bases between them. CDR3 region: CASSPGPGETQYF. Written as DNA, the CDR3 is TGTGCCAGTAGTCCGGGACCTGGGGAGACCCAGTACTTC.

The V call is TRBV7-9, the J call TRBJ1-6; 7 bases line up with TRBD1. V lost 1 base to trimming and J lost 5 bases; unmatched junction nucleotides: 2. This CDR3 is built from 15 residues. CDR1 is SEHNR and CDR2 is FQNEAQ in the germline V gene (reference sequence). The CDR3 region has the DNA TGTGCCAGCAGCTTAGGGACAGGCGATAATTCACCCCTCCACTTT. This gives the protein CASSLGTGDNSPLHF.

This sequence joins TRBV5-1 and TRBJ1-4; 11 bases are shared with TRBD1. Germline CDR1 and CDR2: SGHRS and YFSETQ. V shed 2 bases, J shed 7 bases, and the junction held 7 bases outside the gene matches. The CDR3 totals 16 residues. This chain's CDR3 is CASSFRGQGAGEKLFF. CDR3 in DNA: TGCGCCAGCAGCTTTCGTGGACAGGGGGCTGGTGAAAAACTGTTTTTT.

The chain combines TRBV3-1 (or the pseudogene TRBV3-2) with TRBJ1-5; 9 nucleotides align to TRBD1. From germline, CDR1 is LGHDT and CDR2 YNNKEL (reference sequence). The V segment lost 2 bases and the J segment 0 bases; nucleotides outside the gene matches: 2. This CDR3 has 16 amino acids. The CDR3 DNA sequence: TGTGCCAGCAGCCAAAACAGGGGGCTTAGCAATCAGCCCCAGCATTTT. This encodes CASSQNRGLSNQPQHF.

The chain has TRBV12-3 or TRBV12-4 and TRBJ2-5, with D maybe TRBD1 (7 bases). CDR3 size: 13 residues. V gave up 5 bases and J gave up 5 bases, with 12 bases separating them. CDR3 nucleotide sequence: TGTGCCAGCAGTAAGACAGGGAGGGAGACCCAGTACTTC. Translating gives CASSKTGRETQYF.

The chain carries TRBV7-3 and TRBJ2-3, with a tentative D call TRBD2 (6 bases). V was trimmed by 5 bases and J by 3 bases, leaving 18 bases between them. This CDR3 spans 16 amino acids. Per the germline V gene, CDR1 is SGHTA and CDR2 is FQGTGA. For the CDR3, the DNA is TGTGCCAGCAGCCCCAGACTAGAAGCGTCGACAGATACGCAGTATTTT. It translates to CASSPRLEASTDTQYF.

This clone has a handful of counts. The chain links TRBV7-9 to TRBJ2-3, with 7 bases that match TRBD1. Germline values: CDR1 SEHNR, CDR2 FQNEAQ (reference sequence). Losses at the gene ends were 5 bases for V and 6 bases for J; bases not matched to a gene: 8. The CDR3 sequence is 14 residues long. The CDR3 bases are TGTGCCAGCAGCCCAGACAGGGCTAGGGATACGCAGTATTTT. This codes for CASSPDRARDTQYF.